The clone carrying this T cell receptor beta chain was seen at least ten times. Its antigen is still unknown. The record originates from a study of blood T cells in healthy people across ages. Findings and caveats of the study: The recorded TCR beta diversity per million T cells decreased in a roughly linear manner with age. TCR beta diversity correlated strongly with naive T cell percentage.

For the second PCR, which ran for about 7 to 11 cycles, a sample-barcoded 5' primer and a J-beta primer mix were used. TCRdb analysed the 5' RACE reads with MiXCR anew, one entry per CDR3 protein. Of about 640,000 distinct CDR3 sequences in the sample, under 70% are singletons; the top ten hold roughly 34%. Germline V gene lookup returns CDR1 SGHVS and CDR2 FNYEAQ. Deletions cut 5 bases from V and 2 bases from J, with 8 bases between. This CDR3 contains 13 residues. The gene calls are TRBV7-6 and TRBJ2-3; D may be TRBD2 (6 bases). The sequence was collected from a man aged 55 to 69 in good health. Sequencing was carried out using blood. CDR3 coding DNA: TGTGCCAGCAGCGCGGGGTTCACAGATACGCAGTATTTT. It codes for CASSAGFTDTQYF.